This record looks at one T cell receptor beta chain sequence and its context. The antigen remains undetermined. This specimen comes from a study of cytomegalovirus exposure and HLA in healthy donors. Germline V lookup: CDR1 SGHVS, CDR2 FNYEAQ. Trimming cost V 5 bases and J 2 bases, with 13 bases left between them. The CDR3 runs 14 residues. Whole-study results and caveats: According to an earlier analysis, most TCR beta V segments yielded productive rearrangements about 87% or about 30% of the time.

It was with 60 Vbeta and 13 Jbeta primers that the PCR ran. The assay was immunoSEQ multiplex PCR, and TCRdb's table has in-frame clones only and misses some. The table has some 200,000 clones, 75% to 90% seen once; the top ten hold over 5.5%. Sequencing was carried out using PBMCs. This TCR came from a man aged 35-49 years in good health and CMV-seropositive. The chain carries TRBV7-6 and TRBJ2-7; TRBD2 might be the D (7 bases). Here the CDR3 DNA reads TGTGCCAGCAGCCCCTCGGGGGGCCCCTACGAGCAGTACTTC. Translation: CASSPSGGPYEQYF.